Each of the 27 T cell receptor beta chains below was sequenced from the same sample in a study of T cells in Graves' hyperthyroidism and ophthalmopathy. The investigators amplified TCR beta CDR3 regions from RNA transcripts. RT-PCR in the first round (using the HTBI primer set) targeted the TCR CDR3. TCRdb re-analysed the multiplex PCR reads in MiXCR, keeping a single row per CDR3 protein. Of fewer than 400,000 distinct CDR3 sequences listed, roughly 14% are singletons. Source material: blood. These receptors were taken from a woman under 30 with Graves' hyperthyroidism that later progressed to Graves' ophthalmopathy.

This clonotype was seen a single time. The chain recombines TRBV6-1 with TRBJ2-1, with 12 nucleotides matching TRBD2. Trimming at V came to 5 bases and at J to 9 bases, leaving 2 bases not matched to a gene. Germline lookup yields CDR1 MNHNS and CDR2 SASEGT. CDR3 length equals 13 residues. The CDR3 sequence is CASSLAGGSEQFF. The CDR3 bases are TGTGCCAGCAGTCTAGCGGGAGGGTCTGAGCAGTTCTTC.

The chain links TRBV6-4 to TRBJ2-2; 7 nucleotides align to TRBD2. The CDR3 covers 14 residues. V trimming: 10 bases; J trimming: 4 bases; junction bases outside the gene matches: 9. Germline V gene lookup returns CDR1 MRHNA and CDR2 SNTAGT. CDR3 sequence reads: CAKKAGSPTGELFF. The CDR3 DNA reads TGTGCCAAAAAAGCGGGGAGTCCCACCGGGGAGCTGTTTTTT.

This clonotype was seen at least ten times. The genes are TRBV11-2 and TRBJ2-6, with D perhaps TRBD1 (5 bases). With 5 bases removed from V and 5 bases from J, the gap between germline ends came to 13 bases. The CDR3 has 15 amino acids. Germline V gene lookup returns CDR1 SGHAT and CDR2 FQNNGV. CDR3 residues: CASSNDRNRANVLTF. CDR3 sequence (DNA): TGTGCCAGCAGCAACGACAGAAATAGGGCCAACGTCCTGACTTTC.

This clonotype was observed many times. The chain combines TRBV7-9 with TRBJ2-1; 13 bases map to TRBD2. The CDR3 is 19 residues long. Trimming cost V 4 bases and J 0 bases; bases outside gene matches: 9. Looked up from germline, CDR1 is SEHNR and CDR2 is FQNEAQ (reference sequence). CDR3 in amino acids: CASSSAGLAGWSSYNEQFF. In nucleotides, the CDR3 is TGTGCCAGCAGCTCCGCGGGACTAGCGGGGTGGAGCTCCTACAATGAGCAGTTCTTC.

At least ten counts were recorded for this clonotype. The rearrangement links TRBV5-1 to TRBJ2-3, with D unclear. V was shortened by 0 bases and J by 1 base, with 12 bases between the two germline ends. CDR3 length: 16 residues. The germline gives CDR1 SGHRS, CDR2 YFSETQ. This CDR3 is CASSLASREGTDTQYF. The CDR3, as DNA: TGCGCCAGCAGCTTGGCCAGCCGCGAAGGCACAGATACGCAGTATTTT.

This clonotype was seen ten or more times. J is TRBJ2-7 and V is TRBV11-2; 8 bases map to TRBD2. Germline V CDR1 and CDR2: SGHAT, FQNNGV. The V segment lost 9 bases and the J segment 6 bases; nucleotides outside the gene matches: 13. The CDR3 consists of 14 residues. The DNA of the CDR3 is TGTGCCAGTCTCCCTCCGGGAGGGCCGGTCGAGCAGTACTTC. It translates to CASLPPGGPVEQYF.

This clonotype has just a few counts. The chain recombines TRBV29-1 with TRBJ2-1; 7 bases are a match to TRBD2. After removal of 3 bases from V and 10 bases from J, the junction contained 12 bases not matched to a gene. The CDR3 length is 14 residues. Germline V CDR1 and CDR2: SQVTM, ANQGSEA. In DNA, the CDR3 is TGCAGCGTTGAGGTCGCGGGAGCCAATGAAGAGCAGTTCTTC. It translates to CSVEVAGANEEQFF.

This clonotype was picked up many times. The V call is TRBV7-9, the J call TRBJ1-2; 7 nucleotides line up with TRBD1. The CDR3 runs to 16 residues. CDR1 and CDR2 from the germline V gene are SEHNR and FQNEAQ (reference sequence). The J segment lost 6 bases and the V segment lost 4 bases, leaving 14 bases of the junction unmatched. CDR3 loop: CASSSQYFDRVNGYTF. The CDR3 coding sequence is TGTGCCAGCAGCTCCCAATACTTCGACAGGGTAAATGGCTACACCTTC. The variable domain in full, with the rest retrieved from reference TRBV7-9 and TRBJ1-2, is DTGVSQNPRHKITKRGQNVTFRCDPISEHNRLYWYRQTLGQGPEFLTYFQNEAQLEKSRLLSDRFSAERPKGSFSTLEIQRTEQGDSAMYLCASSSQYFDRVNGYTFGSGTRLTVV.

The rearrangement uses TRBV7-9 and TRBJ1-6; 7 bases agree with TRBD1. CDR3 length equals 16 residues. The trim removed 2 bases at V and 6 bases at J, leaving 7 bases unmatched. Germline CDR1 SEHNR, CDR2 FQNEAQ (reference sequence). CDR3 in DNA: TGTGCCAGCAGCTTAAGGGGGCCAAGCGGTAATTCACCCCTCCACTTT. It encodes CASSLRGPSGNSPLHF.

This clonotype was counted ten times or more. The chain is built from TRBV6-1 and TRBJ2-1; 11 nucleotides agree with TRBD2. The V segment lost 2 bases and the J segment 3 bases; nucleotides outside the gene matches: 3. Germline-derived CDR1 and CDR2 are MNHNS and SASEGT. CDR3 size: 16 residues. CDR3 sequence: CASSEWGLADYNEQFF. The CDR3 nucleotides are TGTGCCAGCAGTGAATGGGGACTAGCGGACTACAATGAGCAGTTCTTC.

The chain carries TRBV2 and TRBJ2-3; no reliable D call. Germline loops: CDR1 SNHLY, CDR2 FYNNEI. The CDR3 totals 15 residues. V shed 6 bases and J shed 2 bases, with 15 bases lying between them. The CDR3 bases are TGTGCCAGCAGCCCAACACCAACCCCCACAGATACGCAGTATTTT. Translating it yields CASSPTPTPTDTQYF.

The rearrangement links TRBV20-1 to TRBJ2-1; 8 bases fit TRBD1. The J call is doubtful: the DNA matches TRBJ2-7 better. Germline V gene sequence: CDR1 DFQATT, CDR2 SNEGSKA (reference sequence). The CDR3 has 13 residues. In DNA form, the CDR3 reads TGCAGTGCAAGACAGGGGACCTACAATGAGCAGTACTTC. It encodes CSARQGTYNEQYF.

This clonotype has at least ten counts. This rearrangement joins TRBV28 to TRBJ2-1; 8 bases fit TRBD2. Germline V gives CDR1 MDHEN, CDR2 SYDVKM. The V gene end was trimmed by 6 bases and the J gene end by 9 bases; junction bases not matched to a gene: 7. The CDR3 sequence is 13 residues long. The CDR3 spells CASSSGTRGEQFF. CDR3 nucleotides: TGTGCCAGCAGCTCCGGGACTAGAGGTGAGCAGTTCTTC.

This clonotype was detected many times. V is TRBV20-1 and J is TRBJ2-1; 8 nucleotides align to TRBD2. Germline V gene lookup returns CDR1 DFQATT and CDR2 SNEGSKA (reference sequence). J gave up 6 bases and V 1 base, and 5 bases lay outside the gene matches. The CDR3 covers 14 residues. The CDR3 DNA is TGCAGTGCTAGAGTTGAGCGGGAGATCAATGAGCAGTTCTTC. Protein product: CSARVEREINEQFF.

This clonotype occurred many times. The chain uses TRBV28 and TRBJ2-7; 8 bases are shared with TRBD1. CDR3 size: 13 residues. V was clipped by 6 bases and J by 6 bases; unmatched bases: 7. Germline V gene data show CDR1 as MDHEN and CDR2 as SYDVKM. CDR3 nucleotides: TGTGCCAGCAGCACGGACAGGGACATCGAGCAGTACTTC. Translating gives CASSTDRDIEQYF. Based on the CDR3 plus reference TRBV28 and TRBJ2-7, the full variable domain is DVKVTQSSRYLVKRTGEKVFLECVQDMDHENMFWYRQDPGLGLRLIYFSYDVKMKEKGDIPEGYSVSREKKERFSLILESASTNQTSMYLCASSTDRDIEQYFGPGTRLTVT.

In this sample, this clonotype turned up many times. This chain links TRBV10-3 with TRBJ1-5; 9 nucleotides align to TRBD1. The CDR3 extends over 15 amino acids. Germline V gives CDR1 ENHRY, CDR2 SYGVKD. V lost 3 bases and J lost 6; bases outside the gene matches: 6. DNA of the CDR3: TGTGCCATCAGTGAAAGTGGACAGGGGAGTCAGCCCCAGCATTTT. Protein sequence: CAISESGQGSQPQHF.

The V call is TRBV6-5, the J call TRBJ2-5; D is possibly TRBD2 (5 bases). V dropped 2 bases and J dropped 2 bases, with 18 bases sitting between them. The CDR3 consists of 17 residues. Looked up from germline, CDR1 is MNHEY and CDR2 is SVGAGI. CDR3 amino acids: CASSYPAPKTRQETQYF. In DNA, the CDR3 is TGTGCCAGCAGTTACCCAGCACCGAAAACTAGACAAGAGACCCAGTACTTC.

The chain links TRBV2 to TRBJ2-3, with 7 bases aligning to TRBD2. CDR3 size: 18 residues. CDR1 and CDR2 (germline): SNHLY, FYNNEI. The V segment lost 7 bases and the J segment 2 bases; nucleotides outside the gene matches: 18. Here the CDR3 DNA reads TGTGCCAGCACCCTCTACCGACCCCGGGACTACCCCACAGATACGCAGTATTTT. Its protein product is CASTLYRPRDYPTDTQYF.

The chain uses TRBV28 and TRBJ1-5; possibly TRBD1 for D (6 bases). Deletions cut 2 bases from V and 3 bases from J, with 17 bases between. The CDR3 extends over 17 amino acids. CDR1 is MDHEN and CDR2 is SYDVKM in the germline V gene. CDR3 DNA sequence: TGTGCCAGCAGTTTAGGGACAAACGGGGACTACAATCAGCCCCAGCATTTT. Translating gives CASSLGTNGDYNQPQHF. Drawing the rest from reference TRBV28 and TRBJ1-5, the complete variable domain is DVKVTQSSRYLVKRTGEKVFLECVQDMDHENMFWYRQDPGLGLRLIYFSYDVKMKEKGDIPEGYSVSREKKERFSLILESASTNQTSMYLCASSLGTNGDYNQPQHFGDGTRLSIL.

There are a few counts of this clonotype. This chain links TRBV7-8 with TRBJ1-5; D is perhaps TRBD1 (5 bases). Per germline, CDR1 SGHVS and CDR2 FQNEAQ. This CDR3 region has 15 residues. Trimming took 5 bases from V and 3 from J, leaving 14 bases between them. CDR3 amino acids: CASSDGGTDNQPQHF. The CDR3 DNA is TGTGCCAGCAGCGATGGAGGGACGGACAATCAGCCCCAGCATTTT.

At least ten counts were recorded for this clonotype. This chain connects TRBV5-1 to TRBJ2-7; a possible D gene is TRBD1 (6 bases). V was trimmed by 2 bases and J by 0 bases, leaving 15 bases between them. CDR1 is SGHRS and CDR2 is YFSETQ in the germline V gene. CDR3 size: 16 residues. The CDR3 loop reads CASSFSAGTYSYEQYF. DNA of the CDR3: TGCGCCAGCAGCTTCTCGGCCGGGACATACTCCTACGAGCAGTACTTC.

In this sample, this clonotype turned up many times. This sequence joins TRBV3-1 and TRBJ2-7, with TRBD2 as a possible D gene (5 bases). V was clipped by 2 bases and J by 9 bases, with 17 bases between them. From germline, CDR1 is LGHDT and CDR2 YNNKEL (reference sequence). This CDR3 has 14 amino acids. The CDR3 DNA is TGTGCCAGCAGCCAACTCAGCGGAGCGATGGGGCAGTACTTC. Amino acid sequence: CASSQLSGAMGQYF.

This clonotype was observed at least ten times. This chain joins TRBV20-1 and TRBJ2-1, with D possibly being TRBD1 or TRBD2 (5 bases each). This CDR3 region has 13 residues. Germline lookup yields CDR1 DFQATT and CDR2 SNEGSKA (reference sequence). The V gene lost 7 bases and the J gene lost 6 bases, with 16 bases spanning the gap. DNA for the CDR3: TGCAGTGTAGAGGGGTCCCTAACCAATGAGCAGTTCTTC. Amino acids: CSVEGSLTNEQFF.

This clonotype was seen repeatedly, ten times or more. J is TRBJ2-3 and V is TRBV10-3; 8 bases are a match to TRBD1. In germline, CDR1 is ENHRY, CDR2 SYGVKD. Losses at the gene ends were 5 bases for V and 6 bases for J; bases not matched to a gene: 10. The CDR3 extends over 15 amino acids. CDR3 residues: CAISMDRELLDTQYF. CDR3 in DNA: TGTGCCATCAGTATGGACAGGGAGCTGTTGGATACGCAGTATTTT.

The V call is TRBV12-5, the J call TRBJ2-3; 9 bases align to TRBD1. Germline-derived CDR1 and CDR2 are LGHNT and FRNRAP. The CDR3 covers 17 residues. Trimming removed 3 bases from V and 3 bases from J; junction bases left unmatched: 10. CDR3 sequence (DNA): TGTGCTAGTGGTTTCGGGACAGGGTATTCATCGACAGATACGCAGTATTTT. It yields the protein CASGFGTGYSSTDTQYF.

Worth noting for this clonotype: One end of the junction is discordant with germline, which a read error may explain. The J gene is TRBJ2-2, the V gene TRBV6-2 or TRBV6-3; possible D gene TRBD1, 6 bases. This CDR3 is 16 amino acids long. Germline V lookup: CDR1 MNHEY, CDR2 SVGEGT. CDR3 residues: CTSSFWTAKKTGELFF. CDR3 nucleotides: TGTACCAGCAGCTTCTGGACAGCGAAAAAAACCGGGGAGCTGTTTTTT.

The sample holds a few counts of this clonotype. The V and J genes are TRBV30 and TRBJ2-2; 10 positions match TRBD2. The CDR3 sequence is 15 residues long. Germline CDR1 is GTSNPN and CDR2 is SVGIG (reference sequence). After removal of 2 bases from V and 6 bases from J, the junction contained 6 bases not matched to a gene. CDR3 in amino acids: CAWSQGLAASGELFF. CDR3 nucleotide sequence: TGTGCCTGGAGTCAAGGACTAGCGGCCTCCGGGGAGCTGTTTTTT.